This TCR beta chain was sequenced during a study of Ad26.COV2.S vaccination and SARS-CoV-2 variants (dated by TCRdb to the early 2020s). At the level of the whole study: Donors in the vaccine arm were drawn from COV1001, a phase I-IIa trial of Ad26.COV2.S in healthy adults that was multicentre, randomized, double-blind and placebo-controlled. Dosing of Ad26.COV2.S was intramuscular, at either 5x10^10 or 1x10^11 viral particles, delivered as one shot or as two shots spaced 56 days apart. The specificity and breadth of SARS-CoV-2-reactive T cell receptors after Ad26.COV2.S vaccination were assessed by TCRbeta repertoire sequencing. The TCR-sequenced set comprised about 32 samples: some 20 Ad26.COV2.S vaccine recipients, 5 placebo recipients and 8 SARS-CoV-2 convalescent individuals. Participants in the trial were split at random into five groups of five each, receiving low-dose or high-dose Ad26.COV2.S once or twice, or else placebo on both occasions. Blinding of investigators to trial group allocation was maintained during experiments and outcome assessment. The full study reports these points: Spike-specific TCR breadth was higher in Ad26.COV2.S recipients than in placebo recipients (P = 0.0014). Vaccine and placebo recipients had comparable non-spike TCR breadth, which fits with the vaccine containing only spike. After vaccination, substantial breadth of spike-specific CD8+ and CD4+ T cell responses was reported. According to the authors, total T cell responses may have been underestimated by the TCR breadth and depth analyses. Comparing responses between vaccine doses or regimens was not something the study was powered to do.

The treatment or condition tag for this specimen amounts to: around 19 received Ad26.COV2.S at low or high dose, single or two shots; several received placebo; per-sample allocation not given. Repertoires of vaccine and placebo recipients were sequenced from samples taken on day 63 after the first injection. Cohort 1b enrolled about 25 adults aged 18-55 years at a single site in Boston, USA, between 29 July and 7 August 2020. Ad26.COV2.S was a replication-incompetent adenovirus type 26 vector expressing a prefusion-stabilized SARS-CoV-2 spike protein from the original Wuhan strain. With respect to this clone: What this receptor recognizes is not known. Nothing much larger sits one base from this clone, and base qualities are not available.

The CDR3 runs 19 residues from the cysteine to the phenylalanine. Solely the CDR3 DNA is kept, with 57 bases framed from the first base. The immunoSEQ Assay was used to sequence TCRbeta CDR3 regions. After extraction, genomic DNA underwent amplification by bias-controlled multiplex PCR, followed by high-throughput sequencing. In the original analysis: To quantify the absolute abundance of each unique TCRbeta CDR3 region, sequences were collapsed and filtered. T cell fraction was estimated by normalizing TCRbeta template counts to usable DNA, which was measured by amplifying reference genes present in all nucleated cells. Repertoire TCRs were annotated as SARS-CoV-2-specific when V gene, CDR3 amino acid sequence and J gene were exactly matched to a known reactive TCR set. The reference SARS-CoV-2 TCR set was obtained from MIRA and was filtered for enrichment in COVID-19-positive ImmuneCODE repertoires, whereby public or cross-reactive TCRs were removed. Using the MIRA antigens, annotated TCRs were further analysed by specific ORF or by position within an ORF. Breadth was defined as annotated unique rearrangements over total unique productive rearrangements; depth was the summed frequency of those rearrangements. TCR breadth was compared between groups using two-sided Wilcoxon rank-sum tests. The source is immuneACCESS, and TCRdb retained only in-frame sequences with V and J called. Part of the clones is not carried over; for the studies checked, unresolved V genes explain less than half of this, and the remainder is unexplained. For V, J and clone size, that table is used; D and trimming come from the DNA. This sample holds more than 300,000 clones; about 85% were observed only once. The ten largest clonotypes hold around 2.2% of the sample.

The V and J segments used are TRBV12-2 and TRBJ2-2. TRBV12-2 is a pseudogene segment. The sequenced sample was peripheral blood, obtained in a trial of Ad26.COV2.S vaccine versus placebo. The clonotype was recovered from a person aged 18-60 years who received the Ad26.COV2.S COVID-19 vaccine or a placebo. The DNA reads as follows: TGTGCAAGTCGCTTAATAATAGGGGACCTCTTTATAGGGGCCGGGGAGCTGTTTTTT. It specifies CASRLIIGDLFIGAGELFF.